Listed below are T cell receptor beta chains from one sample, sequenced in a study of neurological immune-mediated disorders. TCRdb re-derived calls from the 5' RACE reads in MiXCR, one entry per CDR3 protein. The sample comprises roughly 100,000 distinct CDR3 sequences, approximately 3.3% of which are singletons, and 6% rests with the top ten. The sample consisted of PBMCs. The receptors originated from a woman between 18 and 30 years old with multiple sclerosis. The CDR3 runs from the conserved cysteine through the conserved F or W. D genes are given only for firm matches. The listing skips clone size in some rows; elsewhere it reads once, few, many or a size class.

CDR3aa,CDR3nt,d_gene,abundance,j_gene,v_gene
CASSYTLAKNIQYF,TGTGCCAGCAGTTACACGCTAGCCAAAAACATTCAGTACTTC,-,many,TRBJ2-4,TRBV6-5
CASSSWDGNTIYF,TGTGCCAGCAGCTCCTGGGATGGGAACACCATATATTTT,-,many,TRBJ1-3,TRBV28
CASSGQPANTGELFF,TGTGCCAGCAGCGGACAGCCTGCGAACACCGGGGAGCTGTTTTTT,-,few,TRBJ2-2,TRBV7-9
CASSPAHTSGGRDNEQFF,TGCGCCAGCAGCCCGGCCCATACTAGCGGGGGGCGGGACAATGAGCAGTTCTTC,TRBD2,-,TRBJ2-1,TRBV5-1
CASSSEWADTQYF,TGTGCCAGCAGCTCCGAGTGGGCAGATACGCAGTATTTT,-,many,TRBJ2-3,TRBV7-2
CASSYGGASNQPQHF,TGTGCCAGCAGTTACGGGGGGGCTAGCAATCAGCCCCAGCATTTT,-,many,TRBJ1-5,TRBV6-2/TRBV6-3
CAISGGEAASNQPQHF,TGTGCCATCAGTGGGGGAGAGGCGGCGAGCAATCAGCCCCAGCATTTT,-,many,TRBJ1-5,TRBV10-3
CASSWSAGNQPQHF,TGTGCCAGCAGTTGGTCGGCCGGCAATCAGCCCCAGCATTTT,-,many,TRBJ1-5,TRBV6-2/TRBV6-3
CASTWTGALYGYTF,TGTGCCAGCACCTGGACAGGGGCCCTCTATGGCTACACCTTC,TRBD1,many,TRBJ1-2,TRBV12-3/TRBV12-4
CASRFGQPYEQYF,TGTGCCAGCAGATTTGGTCAGCCCTACGAGCAGTACTTC,-,many,TRBJ2-7,TRBV27
CSARVPFSTYEQYF,TGCAGTGCTAGAGTCCCGTTTTCTACCTACGAGCAGTACTTC,-,many,TRBJ2-7,TRBV20-1
CATSGTGGYEQYF,TGTGCCACATCCGGGACAGGGGGCTACGAGCAGTACTTC,TRBD1,many,TRBJ2-7,TRBV3-1
CASYLGWIQETQYF,TGCGCCAGTTATCTGGGTTGGATTCAAGAGACCCAGTACTTC,-,-,TRBJ2-5,TRBV5-1
CASSRSGADTGELFF,TGCGCCAGCAGCCGCTCGGGGGCAGACACCGGGGAGCTGTTTTTT,-,many,TRBJ2-2,TRBV5-1
CASVGDEKLFF,TGTGCCAGCGTAGGGGATGAAAAACTGTTTTTT,-,many,TRBJ1-4,TRBV7-9
CASRGRGTTDTQYF,TGTGCCAGCAGGGGCAGGGGGACGACCGATACGCAGTATTTT,TRBD1,many,TRBJ2-3,TRBV3-1
CASSEPGEGQPQHF,TGTGCCAGCAGTGAACCCGGCGAGGGTCAGCCCCAGCATTTT,-,many,TRBJ1-5,TRBV6-1
CASSYRTGGVQPQHF,TGTGCCAGCAGTTACAGGACAGGGGGGGTTCAGCCCCAGCATTTT,TRBD1,many,TRBJ1-5,TRBV6-2/TRBV6-3
CATSREVGQGFSYEQYF,TGTGCCACCAGCAGAGAGGTCGGGCAGGGGTTCTCCTACGAGCAGTACTTC,-,many,TRBJ2-7,TRBV15
CASSQTGPSYGYTF,TGCGCCAGCAGCCAAACAGGACCTTCCTATGGCTACACCTTC,-,many,TRBJ1-2,TRBV4-1
CSVEDSSGIYNEQFF,TGCAGCGTTGAAGATTCTTCGGGAATATACAATGAGCAGTTCTTC,-,many,TRBJ2-1,TRBV29-1
CSGERDSRNTEAFF,TGCAGCGGCGAACGGGACAGCCGAAACACTGAAGCTTTCTTT,TRBD1,-,TRBJ1-1,TRBV29-1
CASSLSGLSNQPQHF,TGTGCCAGCAGTCTCTCGGGCCTTAGCAATCAGCCCCAGCATTTT,-,many,TRBJ1-5,TRBV11-2
CASSYSSRGGLYNYGYTF,TGTGCCAGCAGTTACTCGAGTAGAGGAGGGCTCTACAACTATGGCTACACCTTC,-,many,TRBJ1-2,TRBV6-2/TRBV6-3
CSARVTGETQYF,TGCAGTGCTAGAGTAACCGGAGAGACCCAGTACTTC,-,many,TRBJ2-5,TRBV20-1
CASSSGQGDEQYF,TGTGCCAGCAGCTCGGGACAGGGGGACGAGCAGTACTTC,TRBD1,many,TRBJ2-7,TRBV7-6
CSARNNTQYF,TGCAGTGCTAGGAACAATACGCAGTATTTT,-,-,TRBJ2-3,TRBV20-1
CAISESKDRANTGELFF,TGTGCCATCAGTGAGTCGAAGGACAGGGCGAACACCGGGGAGCTGTTTTTT,TRBD1,-,TRBJ2-2,TRBV10-3
CASSYSGRETQYF,TGTGCCAGCAGTTACTCAGGCCGGGAGACCCAGTACTTC,-,many,TRBJ2-5,TRBV6-7
CSAREVSRGHSYEQYF,TGCAGTGCTAGAGAAGTCTCGCGGGGGCACTCCTACGAGCAGTACTTC,-,many,TRBJ2-7,TRBV20-1
CASSPDRSSYNEQFF,TGTGCCAGCAGTCCCGACAGGAGCTCCTACAATGAGCAGTTCTTC,-,many,TRBJ2-1,TRBV6-5
CASSAGQGDDSPLHF,TGCGCCAGCAGCGCGGGACAGGGGGATGATTCACCCCTCCACTTT,TRBD1,many,TRBJ1-6,TRBV5-1
CASSLVGSPGLNNSPLHF,TGTGCCAGCAGCTTAGTTGGCTCGCCAGGACTTAATAATTCACCCCTCCACTTT,-,many,TRBJ1-6,TRBV7-2